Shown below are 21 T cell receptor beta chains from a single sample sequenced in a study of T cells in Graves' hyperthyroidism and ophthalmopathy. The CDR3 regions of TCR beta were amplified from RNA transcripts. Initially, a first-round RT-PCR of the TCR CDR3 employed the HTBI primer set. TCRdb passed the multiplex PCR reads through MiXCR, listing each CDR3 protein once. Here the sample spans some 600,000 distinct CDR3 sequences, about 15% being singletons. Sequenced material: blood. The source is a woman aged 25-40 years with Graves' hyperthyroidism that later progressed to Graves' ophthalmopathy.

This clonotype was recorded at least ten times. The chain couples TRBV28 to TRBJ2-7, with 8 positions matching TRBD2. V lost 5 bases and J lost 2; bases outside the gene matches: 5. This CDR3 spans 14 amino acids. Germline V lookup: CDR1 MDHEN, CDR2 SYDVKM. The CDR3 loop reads CASSTPGGTYEQYF. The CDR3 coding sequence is TGTGCCAGCAGTACCCCGGGGGGGACCTACGAGCAGTACTTC.

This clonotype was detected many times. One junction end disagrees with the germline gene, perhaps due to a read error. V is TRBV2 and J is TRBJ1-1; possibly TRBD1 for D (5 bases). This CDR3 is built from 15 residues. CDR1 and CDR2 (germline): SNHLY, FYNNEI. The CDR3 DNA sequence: TGTGACAGCAGGGCCCAGGGAGGACTGAACACTGAAGCTTTCTTT. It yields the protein CDSRAQGGLNTEAFF.

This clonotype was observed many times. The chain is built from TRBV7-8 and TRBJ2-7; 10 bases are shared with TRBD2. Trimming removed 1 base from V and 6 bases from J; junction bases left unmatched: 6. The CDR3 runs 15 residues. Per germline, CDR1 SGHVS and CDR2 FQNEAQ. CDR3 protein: CASSLVLAGIGEQYF. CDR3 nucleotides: TGTGCCAGCAGCTTAGTACTAGCGGGAATTGGCGAGCAGTACTTC.

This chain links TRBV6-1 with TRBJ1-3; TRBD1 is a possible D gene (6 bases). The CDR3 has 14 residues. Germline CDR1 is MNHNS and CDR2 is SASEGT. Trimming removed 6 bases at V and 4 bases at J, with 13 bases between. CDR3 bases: TGTGCCAGCAGGAGGACAGTCACAGGAAACACCATATATTTT. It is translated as CASRRTVTGNTIYF.

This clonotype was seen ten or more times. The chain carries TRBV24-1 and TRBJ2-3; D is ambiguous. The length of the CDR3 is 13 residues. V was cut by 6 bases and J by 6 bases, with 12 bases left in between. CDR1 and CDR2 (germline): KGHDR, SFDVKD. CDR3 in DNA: TGTGCCACCAGTCACCTCCCCTGGGATACGCAGTATTTT. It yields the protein CATSHLPWDTQYF.

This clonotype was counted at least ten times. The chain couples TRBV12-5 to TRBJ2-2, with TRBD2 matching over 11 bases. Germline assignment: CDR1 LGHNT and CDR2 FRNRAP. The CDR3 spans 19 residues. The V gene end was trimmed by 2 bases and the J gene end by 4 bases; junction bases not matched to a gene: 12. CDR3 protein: CASGLSPGLAAWGTGELFF. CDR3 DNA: TGTGCTAGTGGTTTGTCTCCGGGACTAGCGGCATGGGGCACCGGGGAGCTGTTTTTT.

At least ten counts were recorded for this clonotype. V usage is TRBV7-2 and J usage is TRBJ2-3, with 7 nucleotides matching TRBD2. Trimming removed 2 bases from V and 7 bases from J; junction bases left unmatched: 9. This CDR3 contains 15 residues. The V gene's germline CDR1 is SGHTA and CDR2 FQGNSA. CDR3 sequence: CASSLWAGVDNTQYF. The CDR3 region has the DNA TGTGCCAGCAGCTTATGGGCGGGAGTCGACAATACGCAGTATTTT. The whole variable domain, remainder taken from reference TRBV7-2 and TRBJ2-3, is GAGVSQSPSNKVTEKGKDVELRCDPISGHTALYWYRQSLGQGLEFLIYFQGNSAPDKSGLPSDRFSAERTGGSVSTLTIQRTQQEDSAVYLCASSLWAGVDNTQYFGPGTRLTVL.

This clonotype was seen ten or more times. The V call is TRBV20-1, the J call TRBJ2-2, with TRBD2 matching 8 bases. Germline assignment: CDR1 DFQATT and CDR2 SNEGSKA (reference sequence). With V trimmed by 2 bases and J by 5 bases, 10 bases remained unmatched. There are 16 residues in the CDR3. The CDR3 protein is CSARTQTGGPTGELFF. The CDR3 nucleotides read TGCAGTGCTAGAACTCAGACGGGAGGGCCGACCGGGGAGCTGTTTTTT.

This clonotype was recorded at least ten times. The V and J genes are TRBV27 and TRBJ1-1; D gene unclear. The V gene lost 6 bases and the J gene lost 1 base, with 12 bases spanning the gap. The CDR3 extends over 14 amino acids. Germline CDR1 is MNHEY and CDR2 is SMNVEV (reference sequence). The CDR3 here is CASRPGFTNTEAFF. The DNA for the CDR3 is TGTGCCAGCAGACCAGGATTTACGAACACTGAAGCTTTCTTT.

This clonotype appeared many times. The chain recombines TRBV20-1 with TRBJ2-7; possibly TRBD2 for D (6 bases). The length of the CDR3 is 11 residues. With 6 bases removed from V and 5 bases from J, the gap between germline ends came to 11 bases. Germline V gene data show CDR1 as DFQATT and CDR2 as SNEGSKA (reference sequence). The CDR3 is CSAAEGNEQYF. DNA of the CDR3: TGCAGTGCCGCGGAGGGCAACGAGCAGTACTTC.

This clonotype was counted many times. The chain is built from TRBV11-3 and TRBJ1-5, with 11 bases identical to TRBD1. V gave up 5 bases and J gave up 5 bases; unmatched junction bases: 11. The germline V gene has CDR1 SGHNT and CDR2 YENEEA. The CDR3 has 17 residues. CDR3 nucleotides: TGTGCCAGCAGCGGAAGAACCGGGACAGGGGGTCATCAGCCCCAGCATTTT. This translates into CASSGRTGTGGHQPQHF.

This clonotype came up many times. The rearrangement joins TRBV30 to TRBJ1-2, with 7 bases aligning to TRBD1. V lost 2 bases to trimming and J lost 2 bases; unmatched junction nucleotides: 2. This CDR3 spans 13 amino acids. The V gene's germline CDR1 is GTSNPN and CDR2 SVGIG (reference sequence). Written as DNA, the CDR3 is TGTGCCTGGAGTTCGGGACAGAACTATGGCTACACCTTC. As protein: CAWSSGQNYGYTF.

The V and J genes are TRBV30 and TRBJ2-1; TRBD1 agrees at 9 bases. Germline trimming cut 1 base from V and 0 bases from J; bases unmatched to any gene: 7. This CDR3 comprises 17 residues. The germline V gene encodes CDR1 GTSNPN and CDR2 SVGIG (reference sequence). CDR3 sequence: CAWSGDRVPSSYNEQFF. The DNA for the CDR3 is TGTGCCTGGAGTGGGGACAGGGTCCCTTCCTCCTACAATGAGCAGTTCTTC.

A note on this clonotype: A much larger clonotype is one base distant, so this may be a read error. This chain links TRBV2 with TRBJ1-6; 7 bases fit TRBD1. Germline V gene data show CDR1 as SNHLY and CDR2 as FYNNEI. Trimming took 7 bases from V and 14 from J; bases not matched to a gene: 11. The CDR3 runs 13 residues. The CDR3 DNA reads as TGTGCCAGCAAAACAGGGGCGGGGTCATCCCTCCACTTT. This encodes CASKTGAGSSLHF.

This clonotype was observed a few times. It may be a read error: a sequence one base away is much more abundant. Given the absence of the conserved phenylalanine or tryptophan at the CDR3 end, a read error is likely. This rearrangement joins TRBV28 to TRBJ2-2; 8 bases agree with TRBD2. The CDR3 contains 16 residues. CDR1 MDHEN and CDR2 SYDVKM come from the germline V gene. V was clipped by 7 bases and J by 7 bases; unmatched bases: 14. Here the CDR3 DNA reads TGTGCCAGCACCACCCACGGTAGCGGGAAAGACGGGGAGCTGTTTCTT. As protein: CASTTHGSGKDGELFL.

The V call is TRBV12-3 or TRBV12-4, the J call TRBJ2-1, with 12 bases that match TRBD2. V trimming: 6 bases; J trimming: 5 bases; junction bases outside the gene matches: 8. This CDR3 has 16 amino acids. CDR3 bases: TGTGCCAGCAGGAGACTAGCGGGAGAGCTCAACAATGAGCAGTTCTTC. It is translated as CASRRLAGELNNEQFF.

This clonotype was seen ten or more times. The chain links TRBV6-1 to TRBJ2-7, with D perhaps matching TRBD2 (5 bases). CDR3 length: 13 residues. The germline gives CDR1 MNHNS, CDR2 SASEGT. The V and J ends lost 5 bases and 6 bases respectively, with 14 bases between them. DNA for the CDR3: TGTGCCAGCAGTCACTCCCGGGCGGGCGAGCAGTACTTC. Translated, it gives CASSHSRAGEQYF.

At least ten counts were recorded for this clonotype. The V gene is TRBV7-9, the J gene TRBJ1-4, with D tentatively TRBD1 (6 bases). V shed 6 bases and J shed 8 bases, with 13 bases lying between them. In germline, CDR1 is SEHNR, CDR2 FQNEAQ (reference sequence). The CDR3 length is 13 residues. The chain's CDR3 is CASRRGVGEKLFF. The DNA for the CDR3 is TGTGCCAGCAGAAGGGGGGTTGGCGAAAAACTGTTTTTT.

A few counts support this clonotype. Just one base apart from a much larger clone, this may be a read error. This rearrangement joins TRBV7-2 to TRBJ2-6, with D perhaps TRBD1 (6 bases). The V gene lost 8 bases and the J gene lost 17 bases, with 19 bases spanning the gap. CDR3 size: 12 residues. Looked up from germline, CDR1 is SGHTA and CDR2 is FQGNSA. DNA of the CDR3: TGTGCCAGCCACAGGGCAGGGGCCGACTTGACTTTC. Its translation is CASHRAGADLTF.

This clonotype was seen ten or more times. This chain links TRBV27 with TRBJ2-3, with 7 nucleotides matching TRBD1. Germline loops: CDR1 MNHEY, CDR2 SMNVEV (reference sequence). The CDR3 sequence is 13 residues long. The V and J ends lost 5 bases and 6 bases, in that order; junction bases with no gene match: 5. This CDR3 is CASSPGTVDTQYF. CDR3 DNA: TGTGCCAGCAGTCCCGGGACAGTCGATACGCAGTATTTT.

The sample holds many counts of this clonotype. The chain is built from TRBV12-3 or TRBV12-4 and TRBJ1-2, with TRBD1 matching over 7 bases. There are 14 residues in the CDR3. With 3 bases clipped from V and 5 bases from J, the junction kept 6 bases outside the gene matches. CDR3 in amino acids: CASSFGAGGYGYTF. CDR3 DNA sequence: TGTGCCAGCAGTTTCGGGGCAGGGGGATATGGCTACACCTTC.